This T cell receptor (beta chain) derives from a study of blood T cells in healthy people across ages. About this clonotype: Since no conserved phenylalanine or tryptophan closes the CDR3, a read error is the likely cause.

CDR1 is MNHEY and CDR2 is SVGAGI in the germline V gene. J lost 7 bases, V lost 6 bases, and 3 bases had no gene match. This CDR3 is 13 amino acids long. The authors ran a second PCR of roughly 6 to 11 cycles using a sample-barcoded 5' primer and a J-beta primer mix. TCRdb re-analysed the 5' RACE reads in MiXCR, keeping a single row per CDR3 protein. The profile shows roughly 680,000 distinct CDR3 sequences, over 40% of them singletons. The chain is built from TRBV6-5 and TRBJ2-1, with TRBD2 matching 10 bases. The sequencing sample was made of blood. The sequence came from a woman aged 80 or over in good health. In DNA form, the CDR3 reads TGTGCCAGCAGGACTAGCGGGTCTAATGAGCAGTTCATC. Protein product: CASRTSGSNEQFI.